Listed below are T cell receptor beta chains from one sample, sequenced in a study of T cell changes during pregnancy in multiple sclerosis. TCRdb's table, derived via immunoSEQ multiplex PCR, lists solely in-frame clones and lacks some. The sample lists 85,000 to 90,000 clones, less than 95% occurring once. The specimen comprised peripheral blood, sampled in the first trimester of pregnancy. These receptors came from a female donor in good health, enrolled as a control in a pregnancy study. The CDR3 runs from the conserved cysteine through the conserved F or W. The order of the fields is V gene, D gene, clone size, J gene, CDR3 DNA, CDR3 protein. The D gene is left open where the match is weak. The listing skips clone size in some rows; elsewhere it reads once, few, many or a size class.

>TRBV7-9|NA|NA|TRBJ2-2
TGTGCCAGCAGTTACAGGGGGGGAAGCACCGGGGAGCTGTTTTTT
CASSYRGGSTGELFF
>TRBV6-5|NA|NA|TRBJ1-5
TGTGCCAGCCGATCCGGACAGTTAGGCAATCAGCCCCAGCATTTT
CASRSGQLGNQPQHF
>TRBV7-3|NA|NA|TRBJ2-5
TGTGCCAGCAGCTTAAATCGCCAAGAGACCCAGTACTTC
CASSLNRQETQYF
>TRBV5-1|NA|NA|TRBJ1-5
TGCGCCAGCAGCCAAGGAGGTGGCGGCTTCCACAATCAGCCCCAGCATTTT
CASSQGGGGFHNQPQHF
>TRBV27|NA|NA|TRBJ1-5
TGTGCCAGCAGTCTACGGCCCTCAGGGGTGGGCAATCAGCCCCAGCATTTT
CASSLRPSGVGNQPQHF
>TRBV4-1|TRBD2|NA|TRBJ2-1
TGCGCCAGCAGCCATCCGGGACTAGCAGTTAATGAGCAGTTCTTC
CASSHPGLAVNEQFF
>TRBV7-9|TRBD1|NA|TRBJ1-1
TGTGCCAGCAGCTTAGAACAGGGGTTCTTGAACACTGAAGCTTTCTTT
CASSLEQGFLNTEAFF
>TRBV4-3|TRBD1|NA|TRBJ1-5
TGCGCCAGCAGCCCCAATCCAGGGGGCGAGTTTAGCAATCAGCCCCAGCATTTT
CASSPNPGGEFSNQPQHF
>TRBV9|TRBD1|once|TRBJ2-1
TGTGCCAGCAGCGTAGGGTTAGGGACAGGAAACAATGAGCAGTTCTTC
CASSVGLGTGNNEQFF
>TRBV4-2|NA|NA|TRBJ1-5
TGTGCCAGCAGCCAAGATTCCGATCAGCCCCAGCATTTT
CASSQDSDQPQHF
>TRBV7-3|TRBD2|NA|TRBJ2-1
TGTGCCAGCAGCCCCTCGATTAGCGGGGTCCGAAATGAGCAGTTCTTC
CASSPSISGVRNEQFF
>TRBV5-6|NA|NA|TRBJ2-2
TGTGCCAGCCACGGGACACTCAACACCGGGGAGCTGTTTTTT
CASHGTLNTGELFF
>TRBV6-5|TRBD1|NA|TRBJ1-2
TGTGCCAGCTCCCGGGAAGGGACAGGGCCTTATGGCTACACCTTC
CASSREGTGPYGYTF
>TRBV4-3|TRBD1|once|TRBJ2-1
TGCGCCAGCAGCCAATTAGGACAGGGCGATGAGCAGTTCTTC
CASSQLGQGDEQFF
>TRBV9|TRBD1|NA|TRBJ2-2
TGTGCCAGCAGCCCTCACGGACAGGGGGTCACCGGGGAGCTGTTTTTT
CASSPHGQGVTGELFF